This T cell receptor (beta chain) was identified during a study of cytomegalovirus exposure and HLA in healthy donors. Donors were nominally healthy when sampled, though unrecorded immune exposures were likely. This CDR3 comprises 14 residues. CDR1 is MDHEN, CDR2 SYDVKM, per germline. The ends lost 6 bases at V and 8 bases at J; junction bases unmatched: 12. A multiplex PCR was run with 60 Vbeta primers and 13 Jbeta primers. The repertoire was sequenced with immunoSEQ multiplex PCR; TCRdb's copy has only in-frame clones and lacks some. The sample has roughly 200,000 clones, around 78% seen once; the top ten hold about 14%.

This TCR was recovered from a woman in her twenties or thirties in good health and CMV-seropositive. The chain joins TRBV28 to TRBJ1-2, with 7 nucleotides matching TRBD1. The sample was PBMCs. CDR3 nucleotide sequence: TGTGCCAGCAGCTTAGGAACAGGGGTGAGAGGCTACACCTTC. This translates into CASSLGTGVRGYTF.